This TCR beta chain was profiled in a study of blood T cell repertoires in COVID-19. On the study more broadly: Samples representing acute and convalescent COVID-19 were sourced from the United States, Italy and Spain. PBMCs, B-cell-depleted T cells, or T cells provided the cDNA or gDNA that made up the material.

In the original processing: Reference gene primer amplification gave nucleated cell count estimates. Assay used: immunoSEQ multiplex PCR; TCRdb lists only in-frame clones, some missing. The V and J calls and clone size are taken from that table; D and trimming were inferred from the DNA. The sample lists about 100,000 clones, 81% occurring once. The V and J ends lost 6 bases and 3 bases, in that order; junction bases with no gene match: 1. The CDR3 length is 13 residues. Per the germline V gene, CDR1 is MDHEN and CDR2 is SYDVKM. The rearrangement uses TRBV28 and TRBJ2-7, with 11 positions matching TRBD2. This sequence originates from a man aged 55 to 70 with acute or convalescent COVID-19. The sequenced material came from peripheral blood. CDR3 bases: TGTGCCAGCAGACTAGCGGGAGACTACGAGCAGTACTTC. Protein: CASRLAGDYEQYF.